What follows are 16 T cell receptor beta chains derived from one specimen sequenced in a study of CD8 T cells in ankylosing spondylitis. Study observations and caveats: A TCR beta motif of several highly homologous variants seemed to mark ankylosing spondylitis blood.

TCRdb re-analysed the 5' RACE reads in MiXCR, keeping a single row per CDR3 protein. Of fewer than 550,000 distinct CDR3 sequences detected, under 5.5% appear once; the ten largest clones hold around 3.6%. These receptors lack a known antigen. The sample taken for sequencing was blood, either unsorted or a sorted T cell fraction (not recorded which). These receptors all stem from a male donor with ankylosing spondylitis.

This clonotype has just a few counts. The chain combines TRBV7-2 with TRBJ1-1; TRBD1 matches at 7 bases. In germline, CDR1 is SGHTA, CDR2 FQGNSA. With V trimmed by 4 bases and J by 3 bases, 5 bases remained unmatched. The CDR3 sequence is 14 residues long. The CDR3 bases are TGTGCCAGCAGCTACTCGGGACAGTACACTGAAGCTTTCTTT. Translating it yields CASSYSGQYTEAFF.

This clonotype was detected many times. The V gene is TRBV4-2, the J gene TRBJ2-1; D is uncertain. This CDR3 contains 16 residues. V was pared by 1 base and J by 0 bases, with 10 bases between. In germline, CDR1 is LGHNA, CDR2 YNFKEQ. The CDR3 spells CASSQVAAPSYNEQFF. CDR3 sequence (DNA): TGTGCCAGCAGCCAAGTCGCAGCGCCCTCCTACAATGAGCAGTTCTTC.

V usage is TRBV4-2 and J usage is TRBJ2-2; TRBD1 matches 10 bases. The CDR3 runs 15 residues. J was trimmed by 7 bases and V by 4 bases; bases with no gene match: 6. CDR1 is LGHNA and CDR2 is YNFKEQ in the germline V gene. The CDR3 here is CASSPRQGASGELFF. DNA of the CDR3: TGTGCCAGCAGCCCCCGACAGGGGGCGAGCGGGGAGCTGTTTTTT.

This clonotype showed up many times. V gene TRBV6-5 combines with J gene TRBJ1-1, with D possibly being TRBD1 (5 bases). The CDR3 sequence is 15 residues long. Germline V gene data show CDR1 as MNHEY and CDR2 as SVGAGI. Trimming removed 3 bases from V and 1 base from J, with 12 bases in between. CDR3 protein: CASSYSEGSNTEAFF. For the CDR3, the DNA is TGTGCCAGCAGTTATAGCGAGGGGTCGAACACTGAAGCTTTCTTT.

The table lists this clonotype with many counts. The V call is TRBV12-3 or TRBV12-4, the J call TRBJ2-2; 8 bases align to TRBD2. The CDR3 is 16 residues long. J was trimmed by 0 bases and V by 7 bases; bases with no gene match: 7. This chain's CDR3 is CASNTGRVTNTGELFF. Written as DNA, the CDR3 is TGTGCCAGCAACACCGGGAGGGTAACGAACACCGGGGAGCTGTTTTTT.

Ten or more counts support this clonotype. CDR3 DNA: TGCGCCAGCAGCCAAGATAGGAGCGGACCGCTCCACTTT. As protein: CASSQDRSGPLHF. The rearrangement links TRBV4-3 to TRBJ1-6, with D hard to call. The ends were cut back, 0 bases at V and 16 bases at J, with 13 bases in the middle. Germline V CDR1 and CDR2: LGHNA, YSLEER. The CDR3 has 13 residues.

This clonotype was found many times. The V and J genes are TRBV7-2 and TRBJ2-1; tentatively, D is TRBD2 (5 bases). There are 14 residues in the CDR3. Germline CDR1 and CDR2: SGHTA and FQGNSA. Trimming left V 5 bases short and J 5 bases short, with 13 bases between. This CDR3 is CASSPMEAHNEQFF. The DNA of the CDR3 is TGTGCCAGCAGCCCCATGGAGGCTCACAATGAGCAGTTCTTC.

This clonotype was observed at least ten times. The CDR3, as DNA: TGCGCCAGCAGCTTGGTGGCTAGTGAGGAGACCCAGTACTTC. Translated, it gives CASSLVASEETQYF. The chain is built from TRBV5-1 and TRBJ2-5; D call uncertain. The germline V gene encodes CDR1 SGHRS and CDR2 YFSETQ. The CDR3 covers 14 residues. Trimming shortened V by 0 bases and J by 5 bases, and 11 bases separated the two germline ends.

This clonotype was detected ten times or more. This chain joins TRBV6-2 or TRBV6-3 and TRBJ2-1; the D gene is possibly TRBD2 (5 bases). The CDR3 contains 14 residues. Looked up from germline, CDR1 is MNHEY and CDR2 is SVGEGT. Trimming removed 0 bases from V and 8 bases from J, with 11 bases in between. This CDR3 is CASSYSTLGYEQFF. The CDR3 DNA sequence: TGTGCCAGCAGTTACTCGACACTAGGCTATGAGCAGTTCTTC.

The table lists this clonotype with many counts. V usage is TRBV7-2 and J usage is TRBJ2-2, with D possibly matching TRBD2 (6 bases). Germline assignment: CDR1 SGHTA and CDR2 FQGNSA. The CDR3 is 16 amino acids. Trimming left V 5 bases short and J 3 bases short, with 16 bases between. The CDR3 nucleotides are TGTGCCAGCAGCCCCCTGGGAGGCAGGGACACCGGGGAGCTGTTTTTT. It specifies CASSPLGGRDTGELFF.

This clonotype was recorded a few times. CDR3 loop: CASSPRAGAYHEQYF. CDR3 in DNA: TGTGCCAGCAGCCCCCGGGCCGGGGCATACCACGAGCAGTACTTC. The chain has TRBV7-2 and TRBJ2-7; D tentatively reads TRBD1 or TRBD2 (5 bases each). Germline lookup yields CDR1 SGHTA and CDR2 FQGNSA. V was trimmed by 5 bases and J by 5 bases, leaving 19 bases between them. The CDR3 is 15 residues long.

This clonotype was seen many times. J is TRBJ1-6 and V is TRBV20-1; D call uncertain. Germline V CDR1 and CDR2: DFQATT, SNEGSKA (reference sequence). V lost 5 bases and J lost 6, with 14 bases in between. The CDR3 is made up of 14 amino acids. The CDR3: CSARLRESNSPLHF. The CDR3 DNA reads as TGCAGTGCTCGACTGAGGGAGAGTAATTCACCCCTCCACTTT.

This clonotype was detected many times. This sequence joins TRBV6-1 and TRBJ2-7; TRBD1 might be the D (6 bases). Looked up from germline, CDR1 is MNHNS and CDR2 is SASEGT. The CDR3 contains 13 residues. With 10 bases removed from V and 8 bases from J, the gap between germline ends came to 21 bases. The CDR3: CATVGQTDTQQYF. As DNA, the CDR3 is TGTGCCACCGTAGGACAGACGGACACCCAGCAGTACTTC.

This clonotype appeared many times. CDR3 sequence reads: CSVEGVRGLAHTDTQYF. For the CDR3, the DNA is TGCAGCGTTGAGGGGGTACGAGGACTAGCTCATACAGATACGCAGTATTTT. The chain links TRBV29-1 to TRBJ2-3, with TRBD2 identical over 8 bases. J was trimmed by 3 bases and V by 3 bases; bases with no gene match: 14. The CDR3 extends over 17 amino acids. The germline CDR1 and CDR2 sequences are SQVTM and ANQGSEA.

This clonotype has ten or more counts. The J gene is TRBJ2-1, the V gene TRBV2; no clear D. The CDR3 runs to 13 residues. The germline V gene has CDR1 SNHLY and CDR2 FYNNEI. V was pared by 9 bases and J by 10 bases, with 19 bases between. The CDR3 region has the DNA TGTGCCAGTACCAGTCGGTACTCGGAGGAGCAGTTCTTC. Its protein is CASTSRYSEEQFF.

This clonotype was detected ten times or more. This chain joins TRBV12-3 or TRBV12-4 and TRBJ2-3, with 7 bases matching TRBD2. The V and J ends lost 6 bases and 0 bases, in that order; junction bases with no gene match: 6. This CDR3 is built from 15 residues. The CDR3 DNA is TGTGCCAGCAGGTATAGCGGGTCTAGCACAGATACGCAGTATTTT. Translating gives CASRYSGSSTDTQYF.